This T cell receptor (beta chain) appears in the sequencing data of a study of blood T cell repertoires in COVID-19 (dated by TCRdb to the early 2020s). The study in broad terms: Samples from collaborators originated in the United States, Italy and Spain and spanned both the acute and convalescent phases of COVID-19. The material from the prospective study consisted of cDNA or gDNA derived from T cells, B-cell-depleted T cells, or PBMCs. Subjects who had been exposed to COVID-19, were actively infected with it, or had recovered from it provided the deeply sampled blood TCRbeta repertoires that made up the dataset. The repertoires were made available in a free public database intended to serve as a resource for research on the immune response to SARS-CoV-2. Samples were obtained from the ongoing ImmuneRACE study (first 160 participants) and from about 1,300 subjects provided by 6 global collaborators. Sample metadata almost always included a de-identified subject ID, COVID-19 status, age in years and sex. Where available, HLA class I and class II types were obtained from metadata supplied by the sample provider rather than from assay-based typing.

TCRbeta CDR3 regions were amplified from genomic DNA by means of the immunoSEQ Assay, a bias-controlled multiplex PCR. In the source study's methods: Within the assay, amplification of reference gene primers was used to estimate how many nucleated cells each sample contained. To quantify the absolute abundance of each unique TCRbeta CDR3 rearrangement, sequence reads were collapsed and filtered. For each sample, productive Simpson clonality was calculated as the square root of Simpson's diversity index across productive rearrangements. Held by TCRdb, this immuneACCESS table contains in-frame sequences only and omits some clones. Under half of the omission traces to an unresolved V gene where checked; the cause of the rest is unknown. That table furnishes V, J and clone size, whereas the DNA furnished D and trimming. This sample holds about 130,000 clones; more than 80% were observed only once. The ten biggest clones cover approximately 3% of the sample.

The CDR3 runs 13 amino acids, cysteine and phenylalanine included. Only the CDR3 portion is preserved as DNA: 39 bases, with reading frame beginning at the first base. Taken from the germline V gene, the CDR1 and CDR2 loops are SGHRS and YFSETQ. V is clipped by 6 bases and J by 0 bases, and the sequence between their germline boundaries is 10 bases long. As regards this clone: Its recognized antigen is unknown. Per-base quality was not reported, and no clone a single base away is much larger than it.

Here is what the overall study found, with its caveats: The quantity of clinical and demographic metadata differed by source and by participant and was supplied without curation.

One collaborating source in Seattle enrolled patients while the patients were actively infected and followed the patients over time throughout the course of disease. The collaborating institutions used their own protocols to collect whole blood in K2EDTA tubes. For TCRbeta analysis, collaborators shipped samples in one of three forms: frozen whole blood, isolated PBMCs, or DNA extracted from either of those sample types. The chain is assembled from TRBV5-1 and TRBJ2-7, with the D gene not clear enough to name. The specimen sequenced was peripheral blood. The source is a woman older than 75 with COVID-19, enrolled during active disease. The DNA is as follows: TGCGCCAGCACGTCCACTAACTCCTACGAGCAGTACTTC. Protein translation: CASTSTNSYEQYF.